The T cell receptor (beta chain) described here comes from a study of blood T cell repertoires in COVID-19. Study information: Donors in the United States, Italy and Spain gave samples during acute or convalescent COVID-19. Nucleic acid was either cDNA or gDNA, and it came from T cells, B-cell-depleted T cells, or PBMCs.

The V and J ends lost 5 bases and 5 bases respectively, with 14 bases between them. The CDR3 is 14 amino acids. Looked up from germline, CDR1 is SGHRS and CDR2 is YFSETQ. Authors' analysis steps: Reference gene primer amplification in the assay estimated nucleated cell counts. Generated by immunoSEQ multiplex PCR, the TCRdb table keeps only in-frame clones and is missing some. V and J calls and clone size are given by that table; D and trimming were obtained from the DNA. The data contain about 310,000 clones, around 86% of them singletons. Worth noting for this clone: This specimen includes other DNA sequences encoding the same CDR3.

Sequencing was done on a sample of peripheral blood. V is TRBV5-1 and J is TRBJ1-5, with D maybe TRBD1 (5 bases). The clonotype was recovered from a man over 45 with active or convalescent COVID-19. CDR3 amino acids: CASREQGGDQPQHF. The DNA of the CDR3 is TGCGCCAGCAGAGAGCAGGGCGGGGATCAGCCCCAGCATTTT.